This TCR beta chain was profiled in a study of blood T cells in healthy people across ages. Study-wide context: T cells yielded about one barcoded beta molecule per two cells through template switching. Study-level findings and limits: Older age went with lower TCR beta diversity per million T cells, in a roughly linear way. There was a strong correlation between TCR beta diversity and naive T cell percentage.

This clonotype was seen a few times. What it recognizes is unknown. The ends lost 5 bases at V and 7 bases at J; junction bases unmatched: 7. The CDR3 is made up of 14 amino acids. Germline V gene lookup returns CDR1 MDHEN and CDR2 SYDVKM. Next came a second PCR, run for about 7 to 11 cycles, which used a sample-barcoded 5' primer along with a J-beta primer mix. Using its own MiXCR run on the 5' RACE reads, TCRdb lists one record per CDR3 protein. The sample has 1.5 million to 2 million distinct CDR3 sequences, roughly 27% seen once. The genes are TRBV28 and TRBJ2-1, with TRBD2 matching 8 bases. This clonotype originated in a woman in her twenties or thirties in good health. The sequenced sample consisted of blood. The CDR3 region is CASSIGTRGNEQFF. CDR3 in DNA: TGTGCCAGCAGTATTGGGACTAGAGGTAATGAGCAGTTCTTC.